These 9 T cell receptor beta chains originate from one sample sequenced in a study of T cells in Graves' hyperthyroidism and ophthalmopathy. RNA transcripts served as the template for amplifying TCR beta CDR3 regions. HTBI primers were employed in a first-round RT-PCR of the TCR CDR3. TCRdb called the multiplex PCR reads again in MiXCR, with one record for every CDR3 protein. The sample carries about 700,000 distinct CDR3 sequences, just under 45% recorded once. The sample consisted of peripheral blood or thyroid tissue (not recorded which). Every receptor here comes from an adult man with Graves' disease, either hyperthyroidism or ophthalmopathy (not recorded which).

As to this clonotype: With a much larger clone just one base away, this may be a read error. This sequence joins TRBV10-3 and TRBJ1-4, with D possibly matching TRBD1 (5 bases). Per germline, CDR1 ENHRY and CDR2 SYGVKD. Trimming shortened V by 6 bases and J by 5 bases, and 10 bases separated the two germline ends. This CDR3 has 13 amino acids. CDR3 in DNA: TGTGCCATCAGCCGCTGGGACAATGAAAAACTGTTTTTT. Its protein product is CAISRWDNEKLFF.

Only a few counts were recorded for this clonotype. This chain links TRBV4-2 with TRBJ2-5; D possibly corresponds to TRBD1 (5 bases). The germline V gene encodes CDR1 LGHNA and CDR2 YNFKEQ. V dropped 6 bases and J dropped 2 bases, with 13 bases sitting between them. This CDR3 region has 14 residues. Here the CDR3 reads CASSTLGVQETQYF. The CDR3 DNA follows: TGTGCCAGCAGTACATTAGGGGTGCAAGAGACCCAGTACTTC.

The chain employs TRBV6-6 and TRBJ1-2, with D possibly TRBD1 on 5 matching bases. From germline, CDR1 is MNHNY and CDR2 SVGAGI (reference sequence). The CDR3 totals 15 residues. V was clipped by 0 bases and J by 8 bases, with 16 bases between them. This CDR3 is CASSYSGGVFGGYTF. The CDR3 DNA reads TGTGCCAGCAGTTACTCTGGGGGGGTCTTTGGAGGCTACACCTTC.

There are a few counts of this clonotype. The rearrangement links TRBV5-1 to TRBJ2-7, with 7 bases fitting TRBD2. The CDR3 length is 14 residues. Germline V gene lookup returns CDR1 SGHRS and CDR2 YFSETQ. The J segment lost 7 bases and the V segment lost 0 bases, leaving 7 bases of the junction unmatched. The CDR3 protein is CASSLDGEGREQYF. DNA for the CDR3: TGCGCCAGCAGCTTGGATGGGGAGGGGAGGGAGCAGTACTTC.

V is TRBV2 and J is TRBJ1-4; TRBD1 might be the D (6 bases). CDR1 and CDR2 from the germline V gene are SNHLY and FYNNEI. V was shortened by 6 bases and J by 10 bases, with 21 bases between the two germline ends. The CDR3 length is 15 residues. The CDR3 DNA sequence: TGTGCCAGCAGCCCCGACGGGGGGGCGCCAGGAAAACTGTTTTTT. Protein sequence: CASSPDGGAPGKLFF.

V and J are TRBV29-1 and TRBJ2-2; TRBD1 aligns across 7 bases. The CDR3 has 12 residues. V was clipped by 5 bases and J by 7 bases; unmatched bases: 4. Germline V CDR1 and CDR2: SQVTM, ANQGSEA. The CDR3 spells CSVHRGHGELFF. The CDR3 nucleotides read TGCAGCGTTCACAGGGGCCACGGGGAGCTGTTTTTT.

This rearrangement joins TRBV10-3 to TRBJ2-7, with TRBD1 identical over 9 bases. CDR3 size: 14 residues. Looked up from germline, CDR1 is ENHRY and CDR2 is SYGVKD. J was trimmed by 1 base and V by 6 bases; bases with no gene match: 4. CDR3 DNA: TGTGCCATCAGCCGGGACAGGGATTCCTACGAGCAGTACTTC. The encoded protein is CAISRDRDSYEQYF.

CDR3 loop: CASSAGQGQNTQYF. Here the CDR3 DNA reads TGTGCCAGCAGCGCCGGACAGGGGCAAAATACGCAGTATTTT. This sequence joins TRBV7-8 and TRBJ2-3, with TRBD1 identical over 9 bases. Germline V gives CDR1 SGHVS, CDR2 FQNEAQ. With 5 bases clipped from V and 7 bases from J, the junction kept 7 bases outside the gene matches. This CDR3 region has 14 residues.

This clonotype appeared many times. The CDR3 DNA reads TGTGCCAGCAGCTCCGTCTGGGGGAGCAATCAGCCCCAGCATTTT. Translating gives CASSSVWGSNQPQHF. V is TRBV7-9 and J is TRBJ1-5, with D maybe TRBD1 (5 bases). Germline assignment: CDR1 SEHNR and CDR2 FQNEAQ (reference sequence). CDR3 length equals 15 residues. V was trimmed by 4 bases and J by 1 base, leaving 11 bases between them.